This TCR beta chain was captured by sequencing in a study of early T cells in non-severe SARS-CoV-2 infection (dated by TCRdb to the early 2020s). Concerning the study at large: Because TCR sequencing relied on bulk RNA taken from unsorted whole blood, pairing of alpha and beta chains was not possible. What the authors observed across the whole study: VDJdb matching was skewed toward anti-spike CD8 responses and likely underestimated virus-specific expansions by missing private and CD4 specificities.

The CDR3, from cysteine to phenylalanine, totals 13 residues. The kept DNA is CDR3 alone, 39 bases in frame from the first base. V and J are truncated by 0 bases and 7 bases respectively, leaving an intervening sequence of 10 bases. CDR1 and CDR2 were assigned from the germline V gene as SGHRS and YFSETQ. A case-control design nested within a healthcare worker cohort in London, UK, was used, with weekly nasopharyngeal swab PCR tests and blood sampling performed. Between 23 and 31 March 2020, the week of the UK lockdown, healthcare workers were enrolled and then followed up weekly for as long as 16 weeks. Library preparation was by 5' RACE. TCRdb shows the sequencer as NextSeq 500. The TCR library protocol attached unique molecular identifiers to individual cDNA molecules to correct for sequencing error and PCR bias. TCR alpha and beta chains were both sequenced, and the abundances of alpha and beta sequences in each sample were closely correlated with each other. The original pipeline was this. V gene, J gene and CDR3 annotation of TCR sequences was performed with Decombinator V4. TCRs were defined as expanded if a significant change between any two time points was detected under a Poisson model with p below 0.0001. TCR abundances were normalised to the total number of TCRs sequenced in each sample and reported as counts per million. MAIT TCRs were defined by TRAV1-2 paired with TRAJ12, TRAJ20 or TRAJ33, and iNKT TCRs by TRAV10 paired with TRAJ18. A search of VDJdb, accessed on 1 November 2021, was run for TCRs annotated to CMV, EBV and SARS-CoV-2, with TCRs annotated for multiple antigens excluded. TCRdb reprocessed the public reads (quality trimming at Q25 with fastp, clone calling with MiXCR) and kept in-frame beta chains. When rows share a CDR3 protein, they turn into one entry using the most common DNA and genes. None of the V and J calls come from the authors' own analysis; TCRdb made them. Across this sample there are 50,000 to 70,000 distinct CDR3 sequences, with under 15% seen only once. The top ten clones comprise 4% to 5% of the sample.

This clonotype has a count of ten or more. What this receptor recognizes is not known. No much larger clone is present one base from it, and per-base qualities are unavailable. Recombination connected TRBV5-1 to TRBJ1-1, with no D gene named confidently. This TCR came from an adult who was a healthcare worker with PCR-confirmed SARS-CoV-2 infection or an uninfected control (not recorded which). Sample: whole blood. The CDR3 here reads CASSLGSGREAFF. The bases are TGCGCCAGCAGCTTGGGGAGCGGGCGTGAAGCTTTCTTT.